The 14 T cell receptor beta chains given below trace back to one sample, sequenced in a study of CD8+ T cells in alopecia areata. After isolation, RNA underwent reverse transcription to generate cDNA as the sequencing template. Profiling relied on immunoSEQ multiplex PCR, and the TCRdb table lists in-frame clones only, not all of them. The table includes fewer than 250,000 clones, approximately 38% detected once. As to treatment: oral pan-JAK inhibitor, 5-10 mg twice daily. The starting material was CD4+ T cells sorted from blood, obtained around week 30, from a patient treated with tofacitinib. These receptors were collected from a human donor with alopecia areata.

This clone was seen only a few times. J is TRBJ2-1 and V is TRBV7-9; 9 bases agree with TRBD2. This CDR3 comprises 15 residues. Germline V gene lookup returns CDR1 SEHNR and CDR2 FQNEAQ (reference sequence). V shed 5 bases and J 4 bases; nucleotides not matched to a gene: 6. The CDR3, as DNA: TGTGCCAGCAGCCCTGGGACTAGCCAATACAATGAGCAGTTCTTC. Amino acid sequence: CASSPGTSQYNEQFF.

V gene TRBV9 combines with J gene TRBJ2-7, with D uncertain. The CDR3 spans 13 residues. The germline V and J ends were trimmed by 0 bases and 1 base, with 5 bases remaining between them. Germline values: CDR1 SGDLS, CDR2 YYNGEE. The DNA of the CDR3 is TGTGCCAGCAGCGTAGACCATTCCTACGAGCAGTACTTC. Protein: CASSVDHSYEQYF.

This sequence joins TRBV29-1 and TRBJ2-7; TRBD1 agrees at 7 bases. The CDR3 length is 11 residues. V lost 7 bases to trimming and J lost 4 bases; unmatched junction nucleotides: 4. The germline V gene encodes CDR1 SQVTM and CDR2 ANQGSEA. CDR3 sequence reads: CSGGQSYEQYF. CDR3 coding DNA: TGCAGCGGGGGACAGTCATACGAGCAGTACTTC.

The chain has TRBV29-1 and TRBJ1-1; TRBD1 matches at 8 bases. Trimming removed 5 bases from V and 4 bases from J; junction bases left unmatched: 6. Germline CDR1 is SQVTM and CDR2 is ANQGSEA. The CDR3 spans 13 residues. CDR3 nucleotides: TGCAGCGTTAAGTACACAGGGGGCACTGAAGCTTTCTTT. This codes for CSVKYTGGTEAFF. The entire variable domain, with the rest obtained from reference TRBV29-1 and TRBJ1-1, is as follows: SAVISQKPSRDICQRGTSLTIQCQVDSQVTMMFWYRQQPGQSLTLIATANQGSEATYESGFVIDKFPISRPNLTFSTLTVSNMSPEDSSIYLCSVKYTGGTEAFFGQGTRLTVV.

V is TRBV7-9 and J is TRBJ1-1; D remains ambiguous. V dropped 8 bases and J dropped 4 bases, with 5 bases sitting between them. CDR1 is SEHNR and CDR2 is FQNEAQ in the germline V gene (reference sequence). This CDR3 spans 10 amino acids. CDR3 in DNA: TGTGCCAGCTCGGTCACTGAAGCTTTCTTT. Translated: CASSVTEAFF. The whole variable domain, remainder taken from reference TRBV7-9 and TRBJ1-1, is DTGVSQNPRHKITKRGQNVTFRCDPISEHNRLYWYRQTLGQGPEFLTYFQNEAQLEKSRLLSDRFSAERPKGSFSTLEIQRTEQGDSAMYLCASSVTEAFFGQGTRLTVV.

This clone occurred many times. The chain joins TRBV29-1 to TRBJ2-3; 8 bases align to TRBD2. V shed 1 base and J 0 bases; nucleotides not matched to a gene: 12. In germline, CDR1 is SQVTM, CDR2 ANQGSEA. This CDR3 is built from 18 residues. CDR3 nucleotide sequence: TGCAGCGTTGAAGCCCAAGGGTTAGCGGGGTTTAGCACAGATACGCAGTATTTT. It yields the protein CSVEAQGLAGFSTDTQYF.

This clone showed up just a few times. The chain couples TRBV7-9 to TRBJ2-7; weak D call: TRBD1 (5 bases). The CDR3 has 16 amino acids. Trimming stripped 5 bases from V and 2 bases from J, with 19 bases between. CDR1 is SEHNR, CDR2 FQNEAQ, per germline (reference sequence). CDR3 sequence reads: CASSRSGGATTYEQYF. The CDR3 bases are TGTGCCAGCAGCCGCTCAGGTGGGGCTACTACCTACGAGCAGTACTTC.

This clone appeared a few times. The CDR3 DNA follows: TGTGCCAGTAGGTTATCCACCAGTGGCAATCAGCCCCAGCATTTT. This translates into CASRLSTSGNQPQHF. The chain carries TRBV19 and TRBJ1-5; D is uncertain. CDR3 length: 15 residues. Trimming shortened V by 6 bases and J by 2 bases, and 14 bases separated the two germline ends. Germline CDR1 is LNHDA and CDR2 is SQIVND (reference sequence). The variable domain in full, with the rest retrieved from reference TRBV19 and TRBJ1-5, is DGGITQSPKYLFRKEGQNVTLSCEQNLNHDAMYWYRQDPGQGLRLIYYSQIVNDFQKGDIAEGYSVSREKKESFPLTVTSAQKNPTAFYLCASRLSTSGNQPQHFGDGTRLSIL.

The chain carries TRBV2 and TRBJ2-7, with 7 bases matching TRBD1. The CDR3 consists of 15 residues. The V and J ends lost 1 base and 4 bases, in that order; junction bases with no gene match: 7. The germline gives CDR1 SNHLY, CDR2 FYNNEI. The CDR3 is CASSEGSGGPYEQYF. CDR3 nucleotide sequence: TGTGCCAGCAGTGAAGGATCAGGGGGTCCATACGAGCAGTACTTC.

This clone turned up a few times. This chain connects TRBV4-2 to TRBJ2-7; 15 nucleotides line up with TRBD2. CDR1 and CDR2 (germline): LGHNA, YNFKEQ. The CDR3 has 18 amino acids. V was clipped by 0 bases and J by 4 bases; unmatched bases: 7. CDR3 loop: CASSQDVSGLAGGYEQYF. The CDR3 coding sequence is TGTGCCAGCAGCCAAGATGTAAGCGGACTAGCGGGAGGGTACGAGCAGTACTTC.

The chain is built from TRBV7-9 and TRBJ1-2; D ambiguous. The CDR3 totals 14 residues. The germline gives CDR1 SEHNR, CDR2 FQNEAQ (reference sequence). Deletions cut 0 bases from V and 1 base from J, with 6 bases between. In DNA, the CDR3 is TGTGCCAGCAGCTTAGCTACAAGTAACTATGGCTACACCTTC. Its protein product is CASSLATSNYGYTF.

This clone appeared a few times. The rearrangement links TRBV25-1 to TRBJ2-7, with D unclear. V lost 5 bases, J lost 2 bases, and 4 bases lay in between. CDR1 MGHDK and CDR2 SYGVNS come from the germline V gene. The CDR3 spans 11 residues. The CDR3, as DNA: TGTGCCAGCAGTTTTACCTACGAGCAGTACTTC. It codes for CASSFTYEQYF.

The CDR3 DNA reads as TGTGCCAGCAGCTTTACAACCGGGACAGGGGGCTTTAGTGAGCAGTTCTTC. Translating gives CASSFTTGTGGFSEQFF. V usage is TRBV7-6 and J usage is TRBJ2-1, with TRBD1 matching over 12 bases. The V and J ends lost 3 bases and 9 bases, in that order; junction bases with no gene match: 12. The CDR3 contains 17 residues. From germline, CDR1 is SGHVS and CDR2 FNYEAQ.

V gene TRBV5-1 combines with J gene TRBJ2-7; 16 nucleotides align to TRBD2. CDR1 SGHRS and CDR2 YFSETQ come from the germline V gene. Trimming at V came to 4 bases and at J to 5 bases, leaving 9 bases not matched to a gene. The CDR3 spans 17 residues. CDR3 residues: CASSRGLAGGPGNEQYF. CDR3 DNA sequence: TGCGCCAGCAGCAGGGGACTAGCGGGAGGGCCTGGGAACGAGCAGTACTTC.